These T cell receptor beta chains were read from a single sample in a study of graft-versus-host responses after intestinal transplantation. Antigens of these TCRs are unknown. Measured with immunoSEQ multiplex PCR; TCRdb has only the in-frame clones, and not every one. The sample holds approximately 90,000 clones, 88% seen once. Sample: unstimulated CD4+ T cells sorted from spleen or lymph node cells, taken before transplant. All receptors derive from a human donor who was the organ donor for an intestinal transplant. Both conserved end residues are part of each CDR3. A D gene is named only where the DNA matches it firmly. Only part of the rows carry a size: once, few, many, or a class if the clone is expanded.

size	V	J	D	DNA	CDR3
-	TRBV27	TRBJ2-1	TRBD2	TGTGCCAGCAGTCCTGGGCTCGGACTAGCGGGGGGGGTAAATGAGCAGTTCTTC	CASSPGLGLAGGVNEQFF
-	TRBV11-2	TRBJ1-2	TRBD1	TGTGCCAGCAGCTTAGCTGCCCACAGGGGGTCTGTCTATGGCTACACCTTC	CASSLAAHRGSVYGYTF
-	TRBV5-4	TRBJ2-7	TRBD1	TGTGCCAGCAGCTTGGCCCCGGGACAGGGGTCCTACGAGCAGTACTTC	CASSLAPGQGSYEQYF
-	TRBV18	TRBJ1-5	-	TGTGCCAGCTCACCGTCCACCGACAGAAATCAGCCCCAGCATTTT	CASSPSTDRNQPQHF
-	TRBV11-1	TRBJ2-2	TRBD1	TGTGCCAGCAGACCCGGACAGGGGAAAAGTCAGTTTTTT	CASRPGQGKSQFF
few	TRBV2	TRBJ1-6	-	TGTGCCAGCAGAGGGGACATGGCCTCACCCCTCCACTTT	CASRGDMASPLHF
-	TRBV9	TRBJ2-7	TRBD2	TGTGCCAGCAGCGTAGCGGCGGGAGGGAGCTACGAGCAGTACTTC	CASSVAAGGSYEQYF
-	TRBV6-6	TRBJ1-2	-	TGTGCCAGCAGTTACTCCCAGGGGAATGGCTACACCTTC	CASSYSQGNGYTF
-	TRBV19	TRBJ1-1	-	TGTGCCAGTAGTTTGGAGGTGATGAACACTGAAGCTTTCTTT	CASSLEVMNTEAFF
-	TRBV14	TRBJ1-3	TRBD1	TGTGCCAGCAGCCACCTGGACAGGGCGAGATCTGGAAACACCATATATTTT	CASSHLDRARSGNTIYF
-	TRBV25-1	TRBJ2-7	-	TGTGCCAGCATGGGTCGGGGAAAGCCCCCGTACGAGCAGTACTTC	CASMGRGKPPYEQYF
-	TRBV28	TRBJ2-3	TRBD2	TGTGCCAGCAGTACTAGCGGGAGGGCCACAGATACGCAGTATTTT	CASSTSGRATDTQYF
-	TRBV27	TRBJ2-2	-	TGTGCCACCAGTCGTTGGGGGGACAGTACAACCGGGGAGCTGTTTTTT	CATSRWGDSTTGELFF
-	TRBV7-2	TRBJ1-3	-	TGTGCCAGCAGCCTAGTGACAGGCCCCTCTGGAAACACCATATATTTT	CASSLVTGPSGNTIYF
-	TRBV25-1	TRBJ2-2	-	TGTGCCAGCAGTGAGTGGGGAGGGGGTAAAGTCACCGGGGAGCTGTTTTTT	CASSEWGGGKVTGELFF
-	TRBV4-3	TRBJ2-3	-	TGCGCCAGCAGCCCCAGTAGGGGATGGTCAGATACGCAGTATTTT	CASSPSRGWSDTQYF
-	TRBV7-2	TRBJ1-4	-	TGTGCCAGCAGCTTTTCCACAACTAATGAAAAACTGTTTTTT	CASSFSTTNEKLFF
-	TRBV30	TRBJ1-4	-	TGTGCCTGGAGTGGAGTAATAAATGAAAAACTGTTTTTT	CAWSGVINEKLFF
-	TRBV21-1	TRBJ2-7	-	TGTGCCAGCAGCAAAGTGAGTCAGCCTCTGGAGTACGAGCAGTACTTC	CASSKVSQPLEYEQYF
-	TRBV28	TRBJ1-1	-	TGTGCCAGCAGTCCCATTGAGGATCGGACTGAAGCTTTCTTT	CASSPIEDRTEAFF
-	TRBV5-5	TRBJ2-5	TRBD2	TGTGCCAGCAGCTTGGGACTAGCGGGAGCCAACACCGAGACCCAGTACTTC	CASSLGLAGANTETQYF
once	TRBV30	TRBJ2-7	-	TGTGCCTGGACAGGTTTCTCCTACGAGCAGTACTTC	CAWTGFSYEQYF
-	TRBV7-6	TRBJ1-5	TRBD1	TGTGCCAGCAGCCCAGGGGGCTATAGCAATCAGCCCCAGCATTTT	CASSPGGYSNQPQHF
-	TRBV7-2	TRBJ2-4	-	TGTGCCAGCAGCCCCCGGGGGGCCAAAAACATTCAGTACTTC	CASSPRGAKNIQYF
-	TRBV28	TRBJ1-1	TRBD1	TGTGCCAGCAGTTCACAGGGGGCTCAGGCTTTCTTT	CASSSQGAQAFF
-	TRBV7-2	TRBJ2-5	-	TGTGCCAGCAGCTTATATGGCCGGGGAGAGACCCAGTACTTC	CASSLYGRGETQYF
-	TRBV7-9	TRBJ1-2	-	TGTGCCAGCACCCCCAGTGGCTACACCTTC	CASTPSGYTF
-	TRBV12-2	TRBJ2-1	-	-	CASRLVASGAHTEGQFF
-	TRBV10-3	TRBJ2-1	-	TGTGCCATCAGTGGTCATAGAGAGTACAATGAGCAGTTCTTC	CAISGHREYNEQFF
-	TRBV27	TRBJ1-4	-	TGTGCCAGCAGCACATTAGTGGACCCTATGGACAGAGGGGGACCAAATGAAAAACTGTTTTTT	CASSTLVDPMDRGGPNEKLFF
-	TRBV15	TRBJ2-5	TRBD2	TGTGCCACCAGCAGGCTAGCGGGGGGCCGGGCAGAGACCCAGTACTTC	CATSRLAGGRAETQYF